This record covers a single TCR beta chain. Its antigen is still unknown. No much larger clonotype is one base removed from it; base qualities were not supplied. The data derive from a study of blood T cell repertoires in COVID-19 (TCRdb year 2020). With respect to the entire study: Collaborator samples came from the United States, Italy and Spain and covered acute and convalescent phases of COVID-19. The material from the prospective study consisted of cDNA or gDNA derived from T cells, B-cell-depleted T cells, or PBMCs. The dataset comprised deeply sampled blood TCRbeta repertoires from subjects exposed to, actively infected with, or recovered from COVID-19. The repertoires were released in a freely available public database intended as a resource for research on the immune response to SARS-CoV-2. The samples were drawn from the first 160 participants of the ongoing ImmuneRACE study and from roughly 1,300 subjects provided by 6 global collaborators. Nearly every sample came with metadata listing a de-identified subject ID, COVID-19 status, age in years and sex. Where HLA class I and class II types were available, the types were taken from metadata supplied by the sample provider, not from assay-based typing. The study at large found these results: How much clinical and demographic metadata was included differed by source and by participant, and the metadata was provided uncurated.

There are 13 amino acids in the CDR3, from cysteine to phenylalanine inclusive. The kept DNA is CDR3 alone, 39 bases in frame from the first base. CDR1 KGHSH and CDR2 LQKENI are derived from the germline V gene. V loses 5 bases at its end and J loses 6 bases; junction bases beyond the gene matches: 1. TCRbeta CDR3 regions were amplified from genomic DNA using the immunoSEQ Assay, a bias-controlled multiplex PCR. In the authors' own workflow: Nucleated cell counts per sample were estimated from amplification of reference gene primers within the assay. To quantify the absolute abundance of each unique TCRbeta CDR3 rearrangement, sequence reads were collapsed and filtered. Productive Simpson clonality was computed per sample as the square root of Simpson's diversity index over productive rearrangements. Not all clones reach the TCRdb copy of this immuneACCESS table, which keeps in-frame sequences only. Checked studies attribute under half of the gap to unresolved V genes and leave the rest unexplained. D and trimming come from the DNA, and the V and J calls and clone size come from that table. The sample table lists around 290,000 clones, less than 90% of them with a count of one. In total, the top ten clones hold approximately 14% of the sample.

One collaborating source in Seattle enrolled patients during active infection and followed them longitudinally through the course of disease. Whole blood was collected in K2EDTA tubes by collaborating institutions according to the institutions' own protocols. For TCRbeta analysis, collaborators shipped samples in one of three forms: frozen whole blood, isolated PBMCs, or DNA extracted from either of those sample types. The origin of this receptor is a woman aged 70-85 years with COVID-19, enrolled during active disease. This chain is built from TRBV18 and TRBJ2-1; the central 10 bases match TRBD1. The specimen sequenced was peripheral blood. The nucleotides read TGTGCCAGCTCAGGACAGGGGGGCAATGAGCAGTTCTTC. Protein translation: CASSGQGGNEQFF.